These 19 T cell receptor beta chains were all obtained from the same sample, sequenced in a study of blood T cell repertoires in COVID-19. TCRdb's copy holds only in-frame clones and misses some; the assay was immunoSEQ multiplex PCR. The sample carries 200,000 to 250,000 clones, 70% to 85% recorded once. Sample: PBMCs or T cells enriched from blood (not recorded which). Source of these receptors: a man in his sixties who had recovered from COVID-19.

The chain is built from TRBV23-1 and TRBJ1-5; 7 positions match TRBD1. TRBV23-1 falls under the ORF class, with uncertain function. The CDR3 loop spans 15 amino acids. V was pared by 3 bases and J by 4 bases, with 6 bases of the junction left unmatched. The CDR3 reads CASSHLGQDNQPQHF. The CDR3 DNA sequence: TGCGCCAGCAGTCATTTAGGACAGGATAATCAGCCCCAGCATTTT.

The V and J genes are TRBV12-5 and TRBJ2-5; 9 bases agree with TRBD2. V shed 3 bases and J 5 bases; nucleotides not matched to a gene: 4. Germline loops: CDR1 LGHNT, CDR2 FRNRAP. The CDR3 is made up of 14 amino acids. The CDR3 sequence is CASGLWTSEETQYF. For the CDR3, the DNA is TGTGCTAGTGGTTTATGGACTAGCGAGGAGACCCAGTACTTC.

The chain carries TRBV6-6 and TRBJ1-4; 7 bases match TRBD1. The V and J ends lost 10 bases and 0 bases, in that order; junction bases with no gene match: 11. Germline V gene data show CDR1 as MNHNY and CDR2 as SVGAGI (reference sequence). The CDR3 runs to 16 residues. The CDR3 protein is CATLRDRSSTNEKLFF. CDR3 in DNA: TGTGCCACCCTCCGGGACAGATCTTCAACTAATGAAAAACTGTTTTTT.

The CDR3 DNA sequence: TGCGCCAGCAGTGAGCCTAGCGGGGGTGTATACGAGCAGTACTTC. This gives the protein CASSEPSGGVYEQYF. V usage is TRBV10-2 and J usage is TRBJ2-7, with 10 bases that match TRBD2. The CDR3 has 15 amino acids. V gave up 2 bases and J gave up 4 bases; unmatched junction bases: 5. The germline CDR1 and CDR2 sequences are WSHSY and SAAADI.

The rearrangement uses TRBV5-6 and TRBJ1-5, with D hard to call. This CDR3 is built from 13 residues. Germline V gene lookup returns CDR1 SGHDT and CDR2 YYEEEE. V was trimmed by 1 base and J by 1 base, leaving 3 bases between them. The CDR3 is CASSLQSNQPQHF. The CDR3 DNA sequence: TGTGCCAGCAGCTTGCAAAGCAATCAGCCCCAGCATTTT.

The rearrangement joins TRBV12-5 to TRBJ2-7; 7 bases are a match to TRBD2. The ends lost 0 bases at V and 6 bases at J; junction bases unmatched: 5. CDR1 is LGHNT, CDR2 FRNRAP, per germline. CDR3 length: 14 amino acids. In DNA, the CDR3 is TGTGCTAGTGGTTTGGTACAAGCGGGGAGCGAGCAGTACTTC. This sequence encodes CASGLVQAGSEQYF.

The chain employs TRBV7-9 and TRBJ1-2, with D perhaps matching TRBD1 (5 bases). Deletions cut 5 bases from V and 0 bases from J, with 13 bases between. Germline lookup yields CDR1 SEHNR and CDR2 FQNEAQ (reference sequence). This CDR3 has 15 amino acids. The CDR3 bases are TGTGCCAGCAGCGGCACCAGGGAACCTAACTATGGCTACACCTTC. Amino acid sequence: CASSGTREPNYGYTF.

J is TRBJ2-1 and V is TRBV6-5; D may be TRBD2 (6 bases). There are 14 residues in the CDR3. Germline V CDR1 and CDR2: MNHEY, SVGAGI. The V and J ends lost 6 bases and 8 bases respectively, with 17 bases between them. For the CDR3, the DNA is TGTGCCAGCAGCGCGGGGCGGGCGGGGTATGAGCAGTTCTTC. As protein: CASSAGRAGYEQFF.

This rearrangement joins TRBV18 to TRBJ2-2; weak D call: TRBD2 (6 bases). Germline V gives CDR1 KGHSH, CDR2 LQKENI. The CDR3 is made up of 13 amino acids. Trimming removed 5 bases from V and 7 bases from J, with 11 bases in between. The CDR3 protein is CASSTRGIGELFF. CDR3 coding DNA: TGTGCCAGCTCAACCCGGGGGATCGGGGAGCTGTTTTTT. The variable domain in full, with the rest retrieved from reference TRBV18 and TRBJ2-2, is NAGVMQNPRHLVRRRGQEARLRCSPMKGHSHVYWYRQLPEEGLKFMVYLQKENIIDESGMPKERFSAEFPKEGPSILRIQQVVRGDSAAYFCASSTRGIGELFFGEGSRLTVL.

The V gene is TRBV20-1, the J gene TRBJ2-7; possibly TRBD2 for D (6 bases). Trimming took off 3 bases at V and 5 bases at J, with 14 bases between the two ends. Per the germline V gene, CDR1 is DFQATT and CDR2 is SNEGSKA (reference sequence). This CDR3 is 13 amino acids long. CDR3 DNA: TGCAGTGCTAGTCGGGACTCAAGGGACGAGCAGTACTTC. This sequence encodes CSASRDSRDEQYF.

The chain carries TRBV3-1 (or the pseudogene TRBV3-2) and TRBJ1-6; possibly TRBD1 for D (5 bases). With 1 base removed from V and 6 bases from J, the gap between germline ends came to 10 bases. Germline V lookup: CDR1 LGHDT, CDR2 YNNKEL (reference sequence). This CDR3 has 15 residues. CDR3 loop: CASSQGRQSNSPLHF. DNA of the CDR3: TGTGCCAGCAGCCAAGGCAGACAGAGTAATTCACCCCTCCACTTT.

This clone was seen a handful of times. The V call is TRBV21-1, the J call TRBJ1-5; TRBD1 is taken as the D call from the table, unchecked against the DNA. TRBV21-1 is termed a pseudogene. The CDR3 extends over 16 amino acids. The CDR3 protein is CASSKGTVYSNQPQHF. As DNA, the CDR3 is TGTGCCAGCAGCAAAGGGACAGTCTATAGCAATCAGCCCCAGCATTTT.

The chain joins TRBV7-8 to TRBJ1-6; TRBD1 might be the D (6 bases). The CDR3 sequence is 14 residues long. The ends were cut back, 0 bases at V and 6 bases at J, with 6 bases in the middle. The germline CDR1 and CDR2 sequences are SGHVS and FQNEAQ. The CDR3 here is CASSLAGGNSPLHF. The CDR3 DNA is TGTGCCAGCAGCTTAGCAGGGGGTAATTCACCCCTCCACTTT.

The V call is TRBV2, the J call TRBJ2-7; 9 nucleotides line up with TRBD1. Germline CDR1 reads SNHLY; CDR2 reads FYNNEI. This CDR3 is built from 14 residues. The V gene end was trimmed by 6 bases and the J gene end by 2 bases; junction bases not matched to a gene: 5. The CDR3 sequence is CASSPGQGPYEQYF. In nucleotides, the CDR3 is TGTGCCAGCAGCCCGGGACAGGGCCCCTACGAGCAGTACTTC.

The CDR3 DNA sequence: TGCGCCAGCAGCCAATACCTTTCCAATCGGGAATACGAGCAGTACTTC. Translated, it gives CASSQYLSNREYEQYF. This chain uses TRBV4-3 with TRBJ2-7, with D perhaps TRBD2 (5 bases). The V end lost 2 bases, the J end lost 4 bases, and 18 bases lay between the germline ends. The CDR3 runs to 16 residues. Germline V gives CDR1 LGHNA, CDR2 YSLEER.

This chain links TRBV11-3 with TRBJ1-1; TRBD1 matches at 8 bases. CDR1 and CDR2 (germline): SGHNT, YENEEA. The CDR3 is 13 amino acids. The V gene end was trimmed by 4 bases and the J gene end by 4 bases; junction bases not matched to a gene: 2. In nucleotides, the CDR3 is TGTGCCAGCAGCTACGACAGGGGCACTGAAGCTTTCTTT. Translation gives CASSYDRGTEAFF.

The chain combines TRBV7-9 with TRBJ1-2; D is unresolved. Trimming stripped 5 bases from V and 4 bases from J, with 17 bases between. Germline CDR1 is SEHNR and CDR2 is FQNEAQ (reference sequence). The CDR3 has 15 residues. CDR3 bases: TGTGCCAGCAGCCCCGGCCGACCCGGACTCTATGGCTACACCTTC. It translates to CASSPGRPGLYGYTF.

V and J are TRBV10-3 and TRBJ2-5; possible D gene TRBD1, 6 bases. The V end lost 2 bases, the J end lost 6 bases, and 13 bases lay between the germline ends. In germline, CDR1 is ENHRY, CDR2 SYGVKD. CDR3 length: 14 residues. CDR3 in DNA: TGTGCCATCAGTGAGGGGGGCAGGGAAAAGACCCAGTACTTC. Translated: CAISEGGREKTQYF.

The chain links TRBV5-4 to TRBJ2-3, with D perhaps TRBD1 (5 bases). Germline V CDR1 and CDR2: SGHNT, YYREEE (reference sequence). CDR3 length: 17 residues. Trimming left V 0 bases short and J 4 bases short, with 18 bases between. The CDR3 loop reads CASSLGLRGSMADTQYF. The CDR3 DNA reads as TGTGCCAGCAGCTTGGGCCTTAGGGGAAGTATGGCAGATACGCAGTATTTT. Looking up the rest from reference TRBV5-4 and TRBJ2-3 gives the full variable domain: ETGVTQSPTHLIKTRGQQVTLRCSSQSGHNTVSWYQQALGQGPQFIFQYYREEENGRGNFPPRFSGLQFPNYSSELNVNALELDDSALYLCASSLGLRGSMADTQYFGPGTRLTVL.